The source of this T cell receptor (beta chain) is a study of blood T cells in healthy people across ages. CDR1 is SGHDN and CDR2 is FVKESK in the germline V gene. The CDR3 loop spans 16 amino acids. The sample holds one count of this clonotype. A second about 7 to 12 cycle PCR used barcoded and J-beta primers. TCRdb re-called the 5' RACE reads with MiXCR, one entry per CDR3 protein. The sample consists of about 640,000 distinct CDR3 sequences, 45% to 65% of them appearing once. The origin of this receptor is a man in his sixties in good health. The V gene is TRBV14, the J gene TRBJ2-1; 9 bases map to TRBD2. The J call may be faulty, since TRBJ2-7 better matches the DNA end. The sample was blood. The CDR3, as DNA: TGTGCCAGCAGCCGAGTTAGGCTAGCGGGGTACAATGAGCAGTACTTC. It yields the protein CASSRVRLAGYNEQYF.